This is a list of T cell receptor beta chains from one sample in a study of T-cell memory formation after mild COVID-19. TCRdb recomputed calls from the 5' RACE reads with MiXCR, one row per CDR3 protein. The sample includes roughly 350,000 distinct CDR3 sequences, 25% to 30% of them seen just once. The sample comprised PBMCs or a T cell subset sorted from them (not recorded which). These receptors originate from an adult woman who had mild COVID-19 (a few samples of this study predate the infection). Cell type and time point are not known. CDR3s include the opening cysteine and the closing phenylalanine or tryptophan. D genes are given only for firm matches. For some rows the clone size is stated as once, few or many, or as a class when expanded; others skip it.

>-|TRBD2|TRBV24-1|TRBJ2-7
TGTGCCACCAGCCTCTCAGGGACTAGCTCCTACGAGCAGTACTTC
CATSLSGTSSYEQYF
>few|-|TRBV6-6|TRBJ2-5
TGTGCCAGCAGTCAGGGGCTTGGCGTAGAGACCCAGTACTTC
CASSQGLGVETQYF
>many|-|TRBV5-1|TRBJ2-3
TGCGCCAGCAGCTTGGCTAGTTTGCCAGATACGCAGTATTTT
CASSLASLPDTQYF
>few|TRBD1|TRBV5-1|TRBJ2-7
TGCGCCAGCAGCTTTCCGGACAGGGCGTTTAGCGAGCAGTACTTC
CASSFPDRAFSEQYF
>few|-|TRBV28|TRBJ2-4
TGTGCCAGTCAAACAGGGACCTTAGCCAAAAACATTCAGTACTTC
CASQTGTLAKNIQYF
>-|TRBD1|TRBV25-1|TRBJ1-1
TGTGCCAGCAGTGAAAGGAGGGGGACAGGGCTGAACGATGGCACTGAAGCTTTCTTT
CASSERRGTGLNDGTEAFF
>-|-|TRBV4-1|TRBJ2-3
TGCGCCAGCAGCCAGAACCGGGATACAGATACGCAGTATTTT
CASSQNRDTDTQYF
>-|-|TRBV9|TRBJ1-1
TGTGCCAGCAGCGGCCTGAACACTGAAGCTTTCTTT
CASSGLNTEAFF
>few|-|TRBV7-9|TRBJ2-7
TGTGCCAGCAGCTTTTTGGGGGCCTACGAGCAGTACTTC
CASSFLGAYEQYF
>few|-|TRBV29-1|TRBJ1-1
TGCAGCGTTGGAGGACCGGTGGGACGGGAGAACACTGAAGCTTTCTTT
CSVGGPVGRENTEAFF
>-|-|TRBV14|TRBJ2-7
TGTGCCAGCAGCCAAGATCGGCGGGGCTACGAGCAGTACTTC
CASSQDRRGYEQYF
>-|-|TRBV7-8|TRBJ2-3
TGTGCCAGCAGCTTAGATCGGCCCGGGGGTACGCAGTATTTT
CASSLDRPGGTQYF
>-|-|TRBV20-1|TRBJ1-4
TGCAGTGCTAGAACCCGGGAGGAAAAACTGTTTTTT
CSARTREEKLFF
>-|TRBD1|TRBV20-1|TRBJ1-5
TGCAGTGCAATGGACAGGGGCAATCAGCCCCAGCATTTT
CSAMDRGNQPQHF
>-|-|TRBV5-1|TRBJ2-5
TGCGCCAGCAGCCCCTTTCTGGGGGAGACCCAGTACTTC
CASSPFLGETQYF
>-|TRBD2|TRBV3-1|TRBJ2-2
TGTGCCAGCAGGACTAGCGTGAGCACCGGGGAGCTGTTTTTT
CASRTSVSTGELFF
>-|TRBD1|TRBV12-3/TRBV12-4|TRBJ2-7
TGTGCCAGCAGCAACCGGGACAGGGGGGCCTCCGAGCAGTACTTC
CASSNRDRGASEQYF
>-|TRBD1|TRBV29-1|TRBJ2-1
TGCAGCGTTCGAGGGACAGGGGGCTCTAATGAGCAGTTCTTC
CSVRGTGGSNEQFF
>-|-|TRBV7-9|TRBJ1-1
TGTGCCAGCAGCAAACAGGCCTCGTCGAACACTGAAGCTTTCTTT
CASSKQASSNTEAFF
>-|-|TRBV20-1|TRBJ2-1
TGCAGTGCTAGTTTGTCGAGGGAGAATCACCCAGGGGAGCAGTTCTTC
CSASLSRENHPGEQFF
>few|-|TRBV27|TRBJ2-5
TGTGCCACCTCACTCTCACCGGGTTCTTTAGCGGAGACCCAGTACTTC
CATSLSPGSLAETQYF
>-|TRBD2|TRBV10-3|TRBJ2-7
TGTGCCATCAGTGTGACTAGCGGGAGTTTCTCCGACGAGCAGTACTTC
CAISVTSGSFSDEQYF
>-|-|TRBV7-2|TRBJ2-3
TGTGCCAGCAGCTTAGTCGGTAGCGGAGGGGGGGATACGCAGTATTTT
CASSLVGSGGGDTQYF
>few|-|TRBV20-1|TRBJ1-1
TGCAGTGCTAAAGGGTTGGAGGTTAAGACTGAAGCTTTCTTT
CSAKGLEVKTEAFF
>-|TRBD2|TRBV20-1|TRBJ2-5
TGCAGTGCTAGAGGAACTAGCGGTCAAGAGACCCAGTACTTC
CSARGTSGQETQYF
>few|-|TRBV6-2/TRBV6-3|TRBJ1-2
TGTGCCAGCAGTGGGGGGTCGAGCTATGGCTACACCTTC
CASSGGSSYGYTF
>-|-|TRBV3-1|TRBJ2-2
TGTGCCAGCAGTGCTTATGACAGGAGCCCCAAGAACACCGGGGAGCTGTTTTTT
CASSAYDRSPKNTGELFF
>few|-|TRBV11-2|TRBJ2-2
TGTGCCAGCAGCCCTGCTGGGGGTAGCATAGGAGCCGGGGAGCTGTTTTTT
CASSPAGGSIGAGELFF
>few|TRBD1|TRBV5-6|TRBJ2-1
TGTGCCAGCAGCTCTCCGGGACAGATCTCCTACAATGAGCAGTTCTTC
CASSSPGQISYNEQFF
>-|TRBD1|TRBV5-1|TRBJ2-7
TGCGCCAGCAGCCTCCGACAGGGACCGACCTACGAGCAGTACTTC
CASSLRQGPTYEQYF
>-|-|TRBV20-1|TRBJ2-7
TGCAGTGCTAGAGTGGGGGCCTACGAGCAGTACTTC
CSARVGAYEQYF
>-|-|TRBV3-1|TRBJ2-7
TGTGCCAGCAGCCAAGCCGACGGGAGACTCTACGAGCAGTACTTC
CASSQADGRLYEQYF
>-|-|TRBV5-5|TRBJ1-3
TGTGCCAGCAGATCCGCAGGGAGGGCTGGAAACACCATATATTTT
CASRSAGRAGNTIYF
>few|TRBD1|TRBV14|TRBJ2-1
TGTGCCAGCAGCCACAGGGGGTTCAATGAGCAGTTCTTC
CASSHRGFNEQFF
>-|TRBD2|TRBV4-2|TRBJ2-3
TGTGCCAGCAGCCCTCCCCGAGCGGGAGGGCAAGATACGCAGTATTTT
CASSPPRAGGQDTQYF
>few|-|TRBV5-6|TRBJ2-7
TGTGCCAGCAGCTTGGACAGGCGGATGAGGGGCGAGCAGTACTTC
CASSLDRRMRGEQYF
>-|-|TRBV5-6|TRBJ1-5
TGTGCCAGCAGCTTCGGGACACAGCGTCAGCCCCAGCATTTT
CASSFGTQRQPQHF
>-|TRBD1|TRBV19|TRBJ1-4
TGTGCCAGTAGTATTGGGGACAGGGATGAAAAACTGTTTTTT
CASSIGDRDEKLFF
>few|TRBD1|TRBV18|TRBJ2-7
TGTGCCAGCTCACCCTGGGACAGGGCCACCTACGAGCAGTACTTC
CASSPWDRATYEQYF
>-|-|TRBV27|TRBJ2-3
TGTGCCAGCAGCAGGGATGATTTGGATACGCAGTATTTT
CASSRDDLDTQYF
>few|-|TRBV2|TRBJ2-1
TGTGCCAGCAGGTTAGAGACATTTAATGAGCAGTTCTTC
CASRLETFNEQFF
>-|-|TRBV11-2|TRBJ1-1
TGTGCCAGCAGCCCCGGGGCCCTCCGGGGGAACACTGAAGCTTTCTTT
CASSPGALRGNTEAFF
>-|-|TRBV18|TRBJ1-1
TGTGCCAGCTCACCACTCGACAGGAACACTGAAGCTTTCTTT
CASSPLDRNTEAFF
>-|-|TRBV7-9|TRBJ2-1
TGTGCCAGCAGCTCTCGTGGCGGGGTCCCCTACAATGAGCAGTTCTTC
CASSSRGGVPYNEQFF
>-|-|TRBV9|TRBJ2-7
TGTGCCAGCAGCCTGGGATCCGAGAGCTACGAGCAGTACTTC
CASSLGSESYEQYF
>many|TRBD2|TRBV12-3/TRBV12-4|TRBJ2-5
TGTGCCAGCAGTGTCCGCCCTAGCGGGGGGGCGAAAGAGACCCAGTACTTC
CASSVRPSGGAKETQYF
>-|-|TRBV2|TRBJ2-5
TGTGCCAGCAGTGAATACGAGACCCAGTACTTC
CASSEYETQYF
>few|-|TRBV11-3|TRBJ2-2
TGTGCCAGCACGCTTCGACAGAACACCGGGGAGCTGTTTTTT
CASTLRQNTGELFF
>many|TRBD2|TRBV14|TRBJ2-1
TGTGCCAGCAGCGATTATTCAGGACTAGCGGGAGTCAATGAGCAGTTCTTC
CASSDYSGLAGVNEQFF
>-|-|TRBV30|TRBJ1-1
TGTGCCTGGAGTACCACAGCGAACACTGAAGCTTTCTTT
CAWSTTANTEAFF
>-|-|TRBV27|TRBJ2-7
TGTGCCAGCAACCTGAGGGCGGGGACCTACGAGCAGTACTTC
CASNLRAGTYEQYF
>few|-|TRBV29-1|TRBJ2-7
TGCAGCGTTGGCAGGGGTCGGGACGAGCAGTACTTC
CSVGRGRDEQYF
>few|-|TRBV12-3/TRBV12-4|TRBJ1-2
TGTGCCAGCAGTCCGACAGAGGTCTATGGCTACACCTTC
CASSPTEVYGYTF
>few|-|TRBV18|TRBJ1-5
TGTGCCAGCTCACCAAGCCTCGGCGCGGCGCAGCCCCAGCATTTT
CASSPSLGAAQPQHF
>-|TRBD2|TRBV4-1|TRBJ2-3
TGCGCCAGCAGCCTGGGACTAGCGGGGATTATGGCAGATACGCAGTATTTT
CASSLGLAGIMADTQYF
>-|-|TRBV5-1|TRBJ2-7
TGCGCCAGCAGCTTGGAGGGGGTAGAGGGCCACGAGCAGTACTTC
CASSLEGVEGHEQYF
>few|TRBD2|TRBV7-3|TRBJ2-3
TGTGCCAGCAGCTTAACCTCTAGCGGGGGGACAGATACGCAGTATTTT
CASSLTSSGGTDTQYF
>few|-|TRBV7-9|TRBJ2-7
TGTGCCAGCAGCTCTGAGAAATACGAGCAGTACTTC
CASSSEKYEQYF
>-|TRBD1|TRBV24-1|TRBJ2-3
TGTGCCACCAGTGACCCCGGGACAGGGTTAACAGATACGCAGTATTTT
CATSDPGTGLTDTQYF